This T cell receptor beta chain was observed in a study of cytomegalovirus exposure and HLA in healthy donors. Whole-study context: Ancestry clustering placed about 86% of about 400 genotyped donors in the Caucasian-associated cluster.

Study-wide findings and caveats: In vitro checks showed that a few CMV-associated chains really do target CMV antigens. Compared with the approximately 680-donor mean, an Asian-associated ancestry cluster reportedly had fewer N-insertions, according to a later analysis.

V gave up 5 bases and J gave up 3 bases, with 10 bases separating them. Germline assignment: CDR1 SGHTA and CDR2 FQGNSA. The CDR3 is made up of 13 amino acids. The sample holds a few counts of this clone. Its antigen is currently unknown. Primers: 60 Vbeta forward and 13 Jbeta reverse. Repertoires were generated with immunoSEQ multiplex PCR, while TCRdb's copy carries only in-frame clones and drops some. The table lists hundreds of thousands of clones, about 90% of them singletons. This TCR was sampled from a young woman in good health and CMV-seronegative. The material sequenced was PBMCs. The chain couples TRBV7-2 to TRBJ1-2, with D tentatively TRBD1 (6 bases). The CDR3 coding sequence is TGTGCCAGCAGCCCGGACAGCTACTATGGCTACACCTTC. It codes for CASSPDSYYGYTF.